Listed below are T cell receptor beta chains from one sample, sequenced in a study of blood T cell repertoires in COVID-19. Produced via immunoSEQ multiplex PCR; TCRdb's table is partial and in-frame only. The data contain roughly 350,000 clones, around 86% of them singletons. Material for sequencing was peripheral blood. The receptors come from a woman in her 50s with COVID-19, enrolled during active disease. Each CDR3 is given with its conserved first and last residue. A D gene is named only where the DNA matches it firmly. Clone sizes are given selectively: once, few, many, or a class where the clone is expanded.

abundance | j_gene | d_gene | v_gene | CDR3aa | CDR3nt
- | TRBJ2-7 | - | TRBV12-3/TRBV12-4 | CASRTADSYEQYF | TGTGCCAGCAGGACAGCCGACTCCTACGAGCAGTACTTC
- | TRBJ2-5 | - | TRBV3-1/TRBV3-2 | CASSQVSGAETQYF | TGTGCCAGCAGCCAAGTCTCAGGGGCTGAGACCCAGTACTTC
few | TRBJ2-2 | TRBD2 | TRBV3-1/TRBV3-2 | CASSPGTSGDTGELFF | TGTGCCAGCAGCCCCGGGACTAGCGGGGACACCGGGGAGCTGTTTTTT
- | TRBJ1-2 | - | TRBV11-3 | CASSLGTGHIYGYTF | TGTGCCAGCAGCTTAGGTACCGGACATATTTATGGCTACACCTTC
- | TRBJ2-7 | - | TRBV6-5 | CASRPPGGREQYF | TGTGCCAGCAGACCCCCGGGGGGCAGAGAGCAGTACTTC
- | TRBJ2-7 | TRBD2 | TRBV4-1 | CASSQTGTSGTYEQYF | TGCGCCAGCAGCCAGACCGGGACTAGCGGAACCTACGAGCAGTACTTC
- | TRBJ1-5 | TRBD1 | TRBV4-3 | CASSQGRQGGQPQHF | TGCGCCAGCAGCCAAGGGCGACAGGGGGGTCAGCCCCAGCATTTT
few | TRBJ1-1 | - | TRBV14 | CASSQKDRREAFF | TGTGCCAGCAGCCAGAAGGACAGACGAGAAGCTTTCTTT
few | TRBJ1-6 | TRBD1 | TRBV18 | CASSPGQGSLSPLHF | TGTGCCAGCTCACCGGGACAGGGGTCGTTATCACCCCTCCACTTT
once | TRBJ2-3 | TRBD2 | TRBV11-3 | CASSLEHGASGRDTDTQYF | TGTGCCAGCAGCTTAGAACATGGGGCTAGCGGGAGGGACACAGATACGCAGTATTTT
few | TRBJ1-6 | - | TRBV11-2 | CASSSGTLYNSPLHF | TGTGCCAGCAGCTCCGGGACATTGTATAATTCACCCCTCCACTTT
- | TRBJ2-1 | TRBD2 | TRBV3-1/TRBV3-2 | CASMRSSRASGYNEQFF | TGTGCCAGCATGAGGTCTAGTAGGGCTAGCGGGTACAATGAGCAGTTCTTC
- | TRBJ1-5 | TRBD1 | TRBV6-5 | CASRSGQGLNQPQHF | TGTGCCAGCAGAAGTGGACAGGGTTTAAATCAGCCCCAGCATTTT
few | TRBJ2-3 | TRBD2 | TRBV19 | CASSPGGAGADTQYF | TGTGCCAGTAGTCCGGGGGGGGCGGGAGCAGATACGCAGTATTTT
- | TRBJ1-2 | - | TRBV10-3 | CAIRDDSNYGYTF | TGTGCCATCAGAGATGACAGCAACTATGGCTACACCTTC
- | TRBJ1-4 | - | TRBV7-3 | CASSPSGGNEKLFF | TGTGCCAGCAGCCCCTCGGGGGGCAATGAAAAACTGTTTTTT
- | TRBJ2-3 | - | TRBV13 | CASEVSTDTQYF | TGTGCCAGCGAGGTCAGCACAGATACGCAGTATTTT
- | TRBJ1-4 | - | TRBV7-8 | CASAGQSEKLFF | TGTGCCAGCGCTGGGCAGAGTGAAAAACTGTTTTTT
- | TRBJ2-3 | - | TRBV19 | CASSPKSTGRTDTQYF | TGTGCCAGTAGTCCTAAGTCAACAGGGCGCACAGATACGCAGTATTTT
- | TRBJ2-1 | TRBD2 | TRBV14 | CASSQGGTSGRSYNEQFF | TGTGCCAGCAGCCAAGGAGGAACTAGCGGGAGGTCCTACAATGAGCAGTTCTTC
- | TRBJ2-5 | - | TRBV7-8 | CATASYRRIQETQYF | TGTGCCACCGCCTCCTACCGGAGAATACAAGAGACCCAGTACTTC
- | TRBJ1-2 | - | TRBV6-2/TRBV6-3 | CASSYSGQSTYGYTF | TGTGCCAGCAGTTACTCAGGACAGAGTACCTATGGCTACACCTTC
- | TRBJ2-2 | - | TRBV6-5 | CASPHEGCRRGAVF | TGTGCCAGCCCCCATGAGGGATGTCGCCGGGGAGCTGTTTTT
- | TRBJ1-5 | - | TRBV18 | CASSPDWTVNQPQHF | TGTGCCAGCTCACCCGACTGGACAGTAAATCAGCCCCAGCATTTT
- | TRBJ1-1 | - | TRBV19 | CASSDQVLGQANTEAFF | TGTGCCAGTAGTGACCAAGTATTGGGACAAGCGAACACTGAAGCTTTCTTT
- | TRBJ2-7 | - | TRBV7-6 | CASSFRPGEGFYEQYF | TGTGCCAGCAGCTTTCGCCCAGGGGAAGGTTTCTACGAGCAGTACTTC
- | TRBJ1-2 | - | TRBV30 | CAWSGASANYGYTF | TGTGCCTGGAGCGGAGCTTCTGCTAACTATGGCTACACCTTC
- | TRBJ2-1 | TRBD2 | TRBV19 | CAIARTSGYNEQFF | TGTGCCATTGCGAGGACTAGCGGATACAATGAGCAGTTCTTC
- | TRBJ1-1 | - | TRBV12-3/TRBV12-4 | CASSLVGGQAFF | TGTGCCAGCAGTTTAGTGGGGGGACAAGCTTTCTTT
- | TRBJ2-5 | TRBD1 | TRBV24-1 | CATSDAGPGQGAQETQYF | TGTGCCACCAGTGATGCTGGACCCGGACAGGGCGCCCAAGAGACCCAGTACTTC
- | TRBJ1-1 | - | TRBV19 | CASRNLGLNTEAFF | TGTGCCAGTCGTAACCTGGGACTTAACACTGAAGCTTTCTTT
- | TRBJ2-7 | - | TRBV7-8 | CASSFWTGDYEQYF | TGTGCCAGCAGCTTCTGGACTGGGGATTACGAGCAGTACTTC
- | TRBJ1-2 | TRBD1 | TRBV6-5 | CASRFRDRVAGYTF | TGTGCCAGCCGCTTCAGGGACAGGGTGGCTGGCTACACCTTC
- | TRBJ2-6 | TRBD1 | TRBV19 | CASRSGQVGSGANVLTF | TGTGCCAGTCGCTCCGGACAGGTCGGCTCTGGGGCCAACGTCCTGACTTTC
- | TRBJ1-1 | - | TRBV2 | CASSAGAATEAFF | TGTGCCAGCAGTGCAGGGGCGGCTACTGAAGCTTTCTTT
- | TRBJ1-2 | - | TRBV27 | CASSPGGGGHNYGYTF | TGTGCCAGCAGCCCCGGCGGCGGGGGGCATAACTATGGCTACACCTTC
- | TRBJ1-5 | TRBD1 | TRBV6-1 | CASSGRDRVSNQPQHF | TGTGCCAGCAGTGGCCGGGACAGGGTGAGCAATCAGCCCCAGCATTTT
many | TRBJ2-5 | - | TRBV7-3 | CASSLTSGGGTQYF | TGTGCCAGCAGCTTAACTAGCGGCGGTGGGACCCAGTACTTC
- | TRBJ2-7 | - | TRBV5-5 | CASSLSQDGSYEQYF | TGTGCCAGCAGCTTGTCACAGGACGGAAGCTACGAGCAGTACTTC
- | TRBJ1-3 | - | TRBV19 | CASSIPWKDTYSGNTIYF | TGTGCCAGTAGTATCCCCTGGAAGGACACTTACTCTGGAAACACCATATATTTT
- | TRBJ1-1 | - | TRBV4-1 | CASSHRLTDTEAFF | TGCGCCAGCAGCCACCGACTGACAGACACTGAAGCTTTCTTT
- | TRBJ1-2 | TRBD1 | TRBV27 | CASSLGDRGHSGGYTF | TGTGCCAGCAGTTTAGGGGACAGGGGGCATTCGGGTGGCTACACCTTC
- | TRBJ1-1 | - | TRBV30 | CAWSVTLTEAFF | TGTGCCTGGAGTGTGACTCTCACTGAAGCTTTCTTT
- | TRBJ2-2 | - | TRBV7-3 | CASSPRLVQNTGELFF | TGTGCCAGCAGCCCCCGACTAGTTCAGAACACCGGGGAGCTGTTTTTT
- | TRBJ1-1 | TRBD1 | TRBV3-1/TRBV3-2 | CASSQEGGWVLTEAFF | TGTGCCAGCAGCCAAGAAGGGGGCTGGGTGTTAACTGAAGCTTTCTTT
- | TRBJ2-2 | TRBD1 | TRBV6-5 | CASRGQGAGELFF | TGTGCCAGCAGGGGACAGGGTGCCGGGGAGCTGTTTTTT
- | TRBJ2-1 | - | TRBV5-5 | CASNLLVGSYNEQFF | TGTGCCAGCAACTTACTAGTAGGGTCCTACAATGAGCAGTTCTTC
- | TRBJ2-1 | TRBD2 | TRBV7-9 | CASSRGLADNNEQFF | TGTGCCAGCAGCAGAGGACTAGCGGACAACAATGAGCAGTTCTTC
- | TRBJ2-1 | TRBD2 | TRBV15 | CATSRVGLAGVYEQFF | TGTGCCACCAGCAGAGTTGGACTAGCGGGAGTTTATGAGCAGTTCTTC
- | TRBJ2-7 | - | TRBV30 | CAFLSRGHEQYF | TGTGCCTTCTTGAGCAGGGGACACGAGCAGTACTTC
- | TRBJ1-6 | TRBD1 | TRBV5-4 | CASSWPGQPNSPLHF | TGTGCCAGCAGCTGGCCGGGACAGCCTAATTCACCCCTCCACTTT
- | TRBJ2-5 | TRBD2 | TRBV24-1 | CATSDPTSGQETQYF | TGTGCCACCAGTGACCCTACTAGCGGACAAGAGACCCAGTACTTC
- | TRBJ2-3 | - | TRBV7-9 | CAAGVSSTDTQYF | TGTGCCGCCGGGGTATCTAGCACAGATACGCAGTATTTT
- | TRBJ1-5 | - | TRBV2 | CASSESGHPIQPQHF | TGTGCCAGCAGTGAATCTGGACATCCCATACAGCCCCAGCATTTT
- | TRBJ2-5 | - | TRBV5-4 | CASSYGVSGETQYF | TGTGCCAGCAGCTACGGGGTTAGTGGGGAGACCCAGTACTTC